This T cell receptor beta chain emerged from a study of blood T cells in healthy people across ages. The CDR3 is 16 residues long. The junction had 10 bases not matched to a gene; V was cut back by 1 base and J by 5 bases. Germline lookup yields CDR1 DFQATT and CDR2 SNEGSKA (reference sequence). Ranging in age from about 6 to 90, the donors were healthy Caucasian individuals from Russia. A second PCR, run for about 7 to 11 cycles, used a sample-barcoded 5' primer plus a J-beta primer mix. Carrying 12 random nucleotides, a template-switch adaptor labeled each individual cDNA molecule. TCRdb independently ran MiXCR on the 5' RACE reads; one entry per CDR3 protein. This sample has about 1.8 million distinct CDR3 sequences, with around 50% found just once.

The specimen sequenced was blood. J is TRBJ2-4 and V is TRBV20-1; the match to TRBD1 covers 8 bases. The sequence came from a woman aged 40 to 49 in good health. The CDR3 spells CSARAGNRGTQNIQYF. The CDR3 DNA is TGCAGTGCTAGAGCGGGGAACAGGGGGACCCAAAACATTCAGTACTTC.